Below, 25 T cell receptor beta chains from the same sample are listed, as sequenced in a study of blood T cell repertoires in COVID-19 (dated by TCRdb to between 2020 and 2021). Receptor libraries were prepared by the immunoSEQ multiplex PCR assay. TCRdb limited this immuneACCESS table to in-frame rearrangements with V and J called. A share of clones is missing; checked studies link under half to unresolved V genes, and the rest is unexplained. The sample records 100,000 to 120,000 clones, 85% to 90% of which are singletons. The top ten constitute approximately 5% of the sample. Source material: peripheral blood. The receptors here all came from a woman between 55 and 75 years old with COVID-19, enrolled during active disease.

The chain combines TRBV7-2 with TRBJ1-2, with 7 bases aligning to TRBD1. V trimming: 5 bases; J trimming: 0 bases; junction bases outside the gene matches: 3. Germline V gene lookup returns CDR1 SGHTA and CDR2 FQGNSA. The CDR3 runs to 14 residues. This CDR3 is CASSIDRANYGYTF. In DNA, the CDR3 is TGTGCCAGCAGCATAGACAGGGCTAACTATGGCTACACCTTC.

This clone was counted between two and nine times. The chain combines TRBV10-3 with TRBJ1-6; D unclear. Germline-derived CDR1 and CDR2 are ENHRY and SYGVKD. This CDR3 spans 16 amino acids. V lost 0 bases and J 8 bases, leaving 14 bases between the germline ends. CDR3 sequence (DNA): TGTGCCATCAGTGAGTCACGACCGCCCAGCGATTCACCCCTCCACTTT. This codes for CAISESRPPSDSPLHF.

The rearrangement joins TRBV9 to TRBJ1-1; 9 bases map to TRBD1. This CDR3 comprises 15 residues. CDR1 SGDLS and CDR2 YYNGEE come from the germline V gene. Trimming at V came to 3 bases and at J to 0 bases, leaving 3 bases not matched to a gene. Written as DNA, the CDR3 is TGTGCCAGCAGCGGAGGACAGGGGATGAACACTGAAGCTTTCTTT. Its translation is CASSGGQGMNTEAFF.

The chain couples TRBV7-9 to TRBJ1-2; no firm D call. This CDR3 has 13 amino acids. V was clipped by 0 bases and J by 6 bases, with 8 bases between them. Germline CDR1 SEHNR, CDR2 FQNEAQ (reference sequence). The CDR3 nucleotides are TGTGCCAGCAGCTTAGCGAACGGGGATGGCTACACCTTC. It yields the protein CASSLANGDGYTF.

V gene TRBV5-1 combines with J gene TRBJ2-7, with 12 positions matching TRBD2. Germline V gene lookup returns CDR1 SGHRS and CDR2 YFSETQ. This CDR3 is 14 amino acids long. Trimming cost V 2 bases and J 7 bases; bases outside gene matches: 4. The DNA for the CDR3 is TGCGCCAGCAGCTTTCGACTAGCGGGGGTGGAGCAGTACTTC. It specifies CASSFRLAGVEQYF.

The chain recombines TRBV9 with TRBJ2-1; D may be TRBD2 (6 bases). V lost 2 bases and J lost 4, with 19 bases in between. The CDR3 loop spans 17 amino acids. Germline CDR1 is SGDLS and CDR2 is YYNGEE. CDR3 nucleotides: TGTGCCAGCAGCGTCCACGGTTGGGCGGGGTTATACAATGAGCAGTTCTTC. This encodes CASSVHGWAGLYNEQFF.

This clone was observed a few times. The V call is TRBV18, the J call TRBJ2-3; 9 bases align to TRBD2. The CDR3 contains 14 residues. Germline CDR1 reads KGHSH; CDR2 reads LQKENI. Losses at the gene ends were 6 bases for V and 0 bases for J; bases not matched to a gene: 1. The CDR3 coding sequence is TGTGCCAGCTCTAGCGGGGGTAGCACAGATACGCAGTATTTT. It translates to CASSSGGSTDTQYF. Full variable domain (outside the CDR3, taken from reference TRBV18 and TRBJ2-3): NAGVMQNPRHLVRRRGQEARLRCSPMKGHSHVYWYRQLPEEGLKFMVYLQKENIIDESGMPKERFSAEFPKEGPSILRIQQVVRGDSAAYFCASSSGGSTDTQYFGPGTRLTVL.

The chain carries TRBV2 and TRBJ2-1, with D possibly TRBD2 on 5 matching bases. V was shortened by 4 bases and J by 3 bases, with 13 bases between the two germline ends. Germline loops: CDR1 SNHLY, CDR2 FYNNEI. This CDR3 comprises 15 residues. The CDR3 DNA reads TGTGCCAGCAGTGGGGAGACTGCTAGCTACAATGAGCAGTTCTTC. It encodes CASSGETASYNEQFF.

The chain uses TRBV7-2 and TRBJ2-2; a weak D match, TRBD2 (5 bases). The V and J ends lost 1 base and 7 bases respectively, with 13 bases between them. Germline CDR1 is SGHTA and CDR2 is FQGNSA. The CDR3 consists of 15 residues. The CDR3 DNA sequence: TGTGCCAGCAGCTTAGTGGCAGGAGGAGGCGGGGAGCTGTTTTTT. Encoded protein: CASSLVAGGGGELFF.

This clone appeared a few times. This chain links TRBV7-2 with TRBJ1-3; the match to TRBD1 covers 8 bases. The length of the CDR3 is 15 residues. The V gene's germline CDR1 is SGHTA and CDR2 FQGNSA. V was pared by 5 bases and J by 0 bases, with 3 bases of the junction left unmatched. Here the CDR3 reads CASSNDRGSGNTIYF. The CDR3 DNA follows: TGTGCCAGCAGCAATGACAGGGGCTCTGGAAACACCATATATTTT. Full variable domain (outside the CDR3, taken from reference TRBV7-2 and TRBJ1-3): GAGVSQSPSNKVTEKGKDVELRCDPISGHTALYWYRQSLGQGLEFLIYFQGNSAPDKSGLPSDRFSAERTGGSVSTLTIQRTQQEDSAVYLCASSNDRGSGNTIYFGEGSWLTVV.

This clone occurred many times. This chain links TRBV27 with TRBJ2-7; 10 bases align to TRBD1. Germline assignment: CDR1 MNHEY and CDR2 SMNVEV (reference sequence). Trimming took 10 bases from V and 2 from J; bases not matched to a gene: 5. The CDR3 length is 13 residues. For the CDR3, the DNA is TGTGCCACCTCGGGACAGGGGCCCTACGAGCAGTACTTC. It translates to CATSGQGPYEQYF.

The CDR3 DNA is TGTGCCAGCAGCTTGTTGAGGACAGGAAGATTTGGAAACACCATATATTTT. Encoded protein: CASSLLRTGRFGNTIYF. The chain uses TRBV5-6 and TRBJ1-3, with TRBD1 matching 7 bases. CDR1 and CDR2 (germline): SGHDT, YYEEEE. V lost 1 base to trimming and J lost 3 bases; unmatched junction nucleotides: 10. The CDR3 runs to 17 residues.

This chain connects TRBV2 to TRBJ1-1; possible D gene TRBD1, 6 bases. The CDR3 has 14 amino acids. V lost 3 bases, J lost 0 bases, and 8 bases lay in between. Germline V gives CDR1 SNHLY, CDR2 FYNNEI. CDR3 loop: CASSEGAMNTEAFF. The DNA for the CDR3 is TGTGCCAGCAGTGAGGGGGCGATGAACACTGAAGCTTTCTTT.

V is TRBV20-1 and J is TRBJ2-7; D not certain. The germline CDR1 and CDR2 sequences are DFQATT and SNEGSKA (reference sequence). V dropped 6 bases and J dropped 0 bases, with 6 bases sitting between them. The CDR3 extends over 11 amino acids. CDR3 in DNA: TGCAGTGCCCCACTCTCCTACGAGCAGTACTTC. As protein: CSAPLSYEQYF.

The chain joins TRBV7-2 to TRBJ2-7; unclear D gene. V dropped 2 bases and J dropped 0 bases, with 11 bases sitting between them. Germline CDR1 SGHTA, CDR2 FQGNSA. This CDR3 is built from 15 residues. This chain's CDR3 is CASSLSSTISYEQYF. The CDR3 DNA reads as TGTGCCAGCAGCTTATCCTCAACTATCTCCTACGAGCAGTACTTC.

The rearrangement joins TRBV15 to TRBJ1-2; possibly TRBD1 for D (6 bases). Between the trimmed V and J ends, which lost 0 bases and 4 bases, there was a span of 9 bases. CDR1 LNHNV and CDR2 YYDKDF come from the germline V gene (reference sequence). This CDR3 contains 14 residues. The CDR3 DNA is TGTGCCACCAGCAGAGACCGGACAGCCTATGGCTACACCTTC. Its translation: CATSRDRTAYGYTF.

The rearrangement links TRBV11-3 to TRBJ1-2; D is possibly TRBD1 (5 bases). The CDR3 loop spans 14 amino acids. Looked up from germline, CDR1 is SGHNT and CDR2 is YENEEA. V gave up 3 bases and J gave up 6 bases, with 14 bases separating them. Here the CDR3 reads CASSLIGAGNGYTF. The CDR3 DNA sequence: TGTGCCAGCAGCTTGATTGGGGCAGGGAATGGCTACACCTTC.

Regarding this clone: The sample carries other DNA sequences with the same CDR3. The chain has TRBV7-2 and TRBJ2-7; D is undetermined. The germline V gene encodes CDR1 SGHTA and CDR2 FQGNSA. This CDR3 spans 14 amino acids. V was shortened by 1 base and J by 3 bases, with 10 bases between the two germline ends. CDR3 sequence: CASSLGSGFYEQYF. CDR3 in DNA: TGTGCCAGCAGCTTAGGTTCCGGGTTCTACGAGCAGTACTTC.

The chain links TRBV19 to TRBJ1-1; 8 bases match TRBD1. The ends lost 8 bases at V and 5 bases at J; junction bases unmatched: 7. The germline CDR1 and CDR2 sequences are LNHDA and SQIVND (reference sequence). The CDR3 has 13 residues. This CDR3 is CASLTGEVTEAFF. DNA for the CDR3: TGTGCCAGTCTGACAGGGGAAGTAACTGAAGCTTTCTTT.

This clone was found once. The chain carries TRBV24-1 and TRBJ1-3; D is ambiguous. From germline, CDR1 is KGHDR and CDR2 SFDVKD. This CDR3 has 13 amino acids. V lost 5 bases and J 3 bases, leaving 7 bases between the germline ends. Written as DNA, the CDR3 is TGTGCCACCAGTGGAGGAGGTGGAAACACCATATATTTT. It yields the protein CATSGGGGNTIYF.

This clone was seen more than once but under ten times. This chain connects TRBV5-1 to TRBJ2-2; 9 bases agree with TRBD2. Germline lookup yields CDR1 SGHRS and CDR2 YFSETQ. The junction had 6 bases not matched to a gene; V was cut back by 7 bases and J by 2 bases. The CDR3 is made up of 15 amino acids. The CDR3 sequence: CASGDGTSNTGELFF. The CDR3 bases are TGCGCCAGCGGAGACGGGACTAGCAACACCGGGGAGCTGTTTTTT.

J is TRBJ1-3 and V is TRBV6-1; a weak D match, TRBD1 (6 bases). Germline V CDR1 and CDR2: MNHNS, SASEGT. V gave up 3 bases and J gave up 4 bases, with 16 bases separating them. The CDR3 loop spans 16 amino acids. Written as DNA, the CDR3 is TGTGCCAGCAGTGAGGGGGCCGGGGGGTACGGAAACACCATATATTTT. Amino acids: CASSEGAGGYGNTIYF.

The CDR3 region has the DNA TGTGCCAGCAGCTCCCAGGGACAGGTTCTCTACGAGCAGTACTTC. Residues: CASSSQGQVLYEQYF. This chain uses TRBV11-2 with TRBJ2-7; 8 bases are a match to TRBD1. Trimming removed 4 bases from V and 3 bases from J; junction bases left unmatched: 8. This CDR3 has 15 amino acids. CDR1 is SGHAT and CDR2 is FQNNGV in the germline V gene.

The V call is TRBV5-1, the J call TRBJ2-1, with 11 bases matching TRBD2. V gave up 4 bases and J gave up 7 bases; unmatched junction bases: 10. Germline V CDR1 and CDR2: SGHRS, YFSETQ. The CDR3 spans 16 residues. For the CDR3, the DNA is TGCGCCAGCAGCCCGCTGACTAGCGGGGCTTCGAATGAGCAGTTCTTC. Its protein is CASSPLTSGASNEQFF.

Written as DNA, the CDR3 is TGTGCCAGCCGCCGTACACCGGGACATTACTACAATGAGCAGTTCTTC. Its translation: CASRRTPGHYYNEQFF. The chain recombines TRBV27 with TRBJ2-1; possibly TRBD1 for D (6 bases). V was cut by 8 bases and J by 3 bases, with 20 bases left in between. Looked up from germline, CDR1 is MNHEY and CDR2 is SMNVEV (reference sequence). The CDR3 contains 16 residues.